This T cell receptor (beta chain) was retrieved from a study of control samples from healthy donors and cancer patients. Only in-frame clones appear in the TCRdb table, and some are missing; sequencing was by immunoSEQ multiplex PCR. The data show 110,000 to 150,000 clones, more than 80% seen once. V was cut by 6 bases and J by 0 bases, with 15 bases left in between. The CDR3 sequence is 16 residues long. CDR1 is LGHNT and CDR2 is FRNRAP in the germline V gene. The origin of this receptor is a man between 18 and 29 years old in good health. The chain is built from TRBV12-5 and TRBJ1-3, with no clear D. Sequenced sample: blood. The CDR3 DNA reads as TGTGCTAGTGGGCGGGAACGTCTTAGCTCTGGAAACACCATATATTTT. It is translated as CASGRERLSSGNTIYF.